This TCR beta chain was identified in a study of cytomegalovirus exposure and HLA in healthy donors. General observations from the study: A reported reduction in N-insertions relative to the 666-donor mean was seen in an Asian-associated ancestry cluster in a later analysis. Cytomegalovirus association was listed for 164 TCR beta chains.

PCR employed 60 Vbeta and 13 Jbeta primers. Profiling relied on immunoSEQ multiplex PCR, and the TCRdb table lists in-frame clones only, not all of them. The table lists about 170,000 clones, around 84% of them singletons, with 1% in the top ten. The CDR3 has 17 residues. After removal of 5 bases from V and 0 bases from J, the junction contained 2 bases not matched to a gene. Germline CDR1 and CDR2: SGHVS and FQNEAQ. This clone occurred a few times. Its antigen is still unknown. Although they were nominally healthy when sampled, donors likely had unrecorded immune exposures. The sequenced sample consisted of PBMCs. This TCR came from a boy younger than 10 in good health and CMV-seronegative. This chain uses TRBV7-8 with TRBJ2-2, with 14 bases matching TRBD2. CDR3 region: CASSATSGGANTGELFF. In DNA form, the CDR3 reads TGTGCCAGCAGCGCGACTAGCGGGGGGGCGAACACCGGGGAGCTGTTTTTT.